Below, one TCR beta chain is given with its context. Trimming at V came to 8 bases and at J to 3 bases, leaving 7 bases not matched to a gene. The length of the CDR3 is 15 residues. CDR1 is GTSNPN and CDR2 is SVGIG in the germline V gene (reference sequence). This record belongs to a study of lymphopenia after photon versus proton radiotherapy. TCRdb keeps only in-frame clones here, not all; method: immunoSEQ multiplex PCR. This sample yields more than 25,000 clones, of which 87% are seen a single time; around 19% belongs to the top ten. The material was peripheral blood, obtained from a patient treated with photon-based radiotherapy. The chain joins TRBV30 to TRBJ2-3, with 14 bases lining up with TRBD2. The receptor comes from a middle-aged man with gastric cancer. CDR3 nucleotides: TGTGCCGGGACTAGCGGGGGCCGTGGGACAGATACGCAGTATTTT. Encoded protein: CAGTSGGRGTDTQYF.